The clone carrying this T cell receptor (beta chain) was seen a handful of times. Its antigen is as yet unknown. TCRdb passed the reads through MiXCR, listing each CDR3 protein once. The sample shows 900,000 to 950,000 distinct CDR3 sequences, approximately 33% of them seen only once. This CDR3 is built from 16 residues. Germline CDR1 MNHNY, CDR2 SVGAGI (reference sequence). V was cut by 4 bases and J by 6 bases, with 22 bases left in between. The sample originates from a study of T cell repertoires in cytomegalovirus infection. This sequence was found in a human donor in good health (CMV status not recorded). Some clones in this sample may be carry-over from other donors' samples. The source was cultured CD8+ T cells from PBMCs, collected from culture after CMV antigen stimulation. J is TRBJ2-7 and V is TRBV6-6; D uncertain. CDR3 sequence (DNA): TGTGCCAGCAGTTCTCATCGGGCAGACGCCCTTTCCGAGCAGTACGTC. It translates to CASSSHRADALSEQYV.